The entry below gives a single T cell receptor beta chain sequence along with its context. The data stem from a study of blood T cell repertoires in COVID-19. The protocol was immunoSEQ multiplex PCR, while the TCRdb copy is restricted to in-frame clones and leaves out a portion. The table lists around 300,000 clones, around 92% of them singletons. The length of the CDR3 is 13 residues. Unmatched junction bases numbered 7, after V lost 5 bases and J lost 8 bases. CDR1 is MDHEN, CDR2 SYDVKM, per germline. Specimen: PBMCs or T cells enriched from blood (not recorded which). This chain connects TRBV28 to TRBJ1-2; TRBD1 agrees at 8 bases. The sequence came from a woman in her 30s who had recovered from COVID-19. CDR3 residues: CASSNPGTGGYTF. The CDR3 DNA sequence: TGTGCCAGCAGTAACCCCGGGACAGGCGGCTACACCTTC.